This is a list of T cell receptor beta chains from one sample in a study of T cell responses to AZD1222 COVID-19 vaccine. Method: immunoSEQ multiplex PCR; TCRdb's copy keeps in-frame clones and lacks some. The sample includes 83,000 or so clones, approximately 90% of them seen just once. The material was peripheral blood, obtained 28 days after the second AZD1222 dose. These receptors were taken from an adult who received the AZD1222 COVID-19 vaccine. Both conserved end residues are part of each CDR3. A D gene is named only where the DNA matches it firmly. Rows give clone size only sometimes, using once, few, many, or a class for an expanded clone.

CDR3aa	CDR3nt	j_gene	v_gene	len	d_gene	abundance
CASSPSSGRGNEQYF	TGTGCCAGCAGCCCTTCTAGCGGGAGAGGGAACGAGCAGTACTTC	TRBJ2-7	TRBV3-1/TRBV3-2	15	TRBD2	.
CASSPRTSGHGLGNEQFF	TGTGCCAGCAGCCCCCGGACTAGCGGGCACGGATTGGGTAATGAGCAGTTCTTC	TRBJ2-1	TRBV14	18	TRBD2	.
CASSLGTSVGGEQFF	TGTGCCAGTAGTTTGGGGACTAGCGTCGGCGGTGAGCAGTTCTTC	TRBJ2-1	TRBV19	15	TRBD2	.
CASSRDSNYGYTF	TGTGCCAGCAGCCGCGACAGCAACTATGGCTACACCTTC	TRBJ1-2	TRBV14	13	.	.
CAWSATGWSSPLHF	TGTGCCTGGAGTGCGACAGGCTGGAGTTCACCCCTCCACTTT	TRBJ1-6	TRBV30	14	.	.
CASSLDGKDGNTIYF	TGCGCCAGCAGCTTGGACGGGAAAGACGGAAACACCATATATTTT	TRBJ1-3	TRBV5-1	15	.	.
CASRPGTGINTIYF	TGTGCCAGCAGACCCGGGACAGGGATAAACACCATATATTTT	TRBJ1-3	TRBV28	14	TRBD1	.
CASSLGQGEETQYF	TGTGCCAGCAGCCTAGGACAGGGAGAGGAGACCCAGTACTTC	TRBJ2-5	TRBV7-9	14	TRBD1	.
CASSAPPGTSGNTGELFF	TGCGCCAGCAGTGCGCCCCCCGGGACTAGCGGAAACACCGGGGAGCTGTTTTTT	TRBJ2-2	TRBV10-1	18	TRBD2	.
CASSSIWADLGSYNEQFF	TGTGCCAGCAGCTCAATATGGGCAGACCTTGGATCCTACAATGAGCAGTTCTTC	TRBJ2-1	TRBV7-2	18	.	.
CASSLVAGSGEKLFF	TGTGCCAGCAGCTTGGTTGCGGGGAGCGGGGAAAAACTGTTTTTT	TRBJ1-4	TRBV5-5	15	.	.
CASSYAASGPNTGELFF	TGTGCCAGCAGTTACGCCGCTAGCGGGCCGAACACCGGGGAGCTGTTTTTT	TRBJ2-2	TRBV6-2/TRBV6-3	17	TRBD2	few
CASSSAGRGCGDTQYF	TGTGCCAGCTCCTCCGCGGGCAGGGGCTGTGGAGATACGCAGTATTTT	TRBJ2-3	TRBV21-1	16	.	.
CASSKPQGRGYTF	TGTGCCAGCAGCAAACCACAGGGTCGGGGCTACACCTTC	TRBJ1-2	TRBV7-2	13	.	.